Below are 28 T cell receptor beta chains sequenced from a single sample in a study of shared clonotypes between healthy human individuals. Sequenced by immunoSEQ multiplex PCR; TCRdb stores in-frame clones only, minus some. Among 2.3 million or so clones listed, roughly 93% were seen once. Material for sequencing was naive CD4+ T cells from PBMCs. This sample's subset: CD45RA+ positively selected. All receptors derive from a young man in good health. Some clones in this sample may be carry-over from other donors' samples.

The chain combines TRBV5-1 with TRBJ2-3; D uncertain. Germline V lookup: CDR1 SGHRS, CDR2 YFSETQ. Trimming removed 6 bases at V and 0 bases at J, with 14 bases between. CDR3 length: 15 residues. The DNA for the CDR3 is TGCGCCAGCACAATCCAGCCGGCCAGCACAGATACGCAGTATTTT. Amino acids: CASTIQPASTDTQYF.

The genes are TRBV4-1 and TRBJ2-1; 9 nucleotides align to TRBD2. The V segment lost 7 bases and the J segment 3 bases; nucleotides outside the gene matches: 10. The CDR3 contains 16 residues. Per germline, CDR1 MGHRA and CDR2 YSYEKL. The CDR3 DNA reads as TGCGCCAGCATGCCAACTATTAGCGGGAGCTACAATGAGCAGTTCTTC. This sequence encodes CASMPTISGSYNEQFF.

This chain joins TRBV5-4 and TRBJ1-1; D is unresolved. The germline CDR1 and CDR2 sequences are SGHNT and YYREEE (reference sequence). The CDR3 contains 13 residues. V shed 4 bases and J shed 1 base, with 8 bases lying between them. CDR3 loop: CASSTPRNTEAFF. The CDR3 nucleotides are TGTGCCAGCAGCACGCCTCGGAACACTGAAGCTTTCTTT.

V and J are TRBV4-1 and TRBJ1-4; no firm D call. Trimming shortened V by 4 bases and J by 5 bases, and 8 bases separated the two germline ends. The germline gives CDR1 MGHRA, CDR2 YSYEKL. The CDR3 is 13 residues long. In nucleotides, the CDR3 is TGCGCCAGCAGCCTGCAGTTAAATGAAAAACTGTTTTTT. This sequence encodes CASSLQLNEKLFF.

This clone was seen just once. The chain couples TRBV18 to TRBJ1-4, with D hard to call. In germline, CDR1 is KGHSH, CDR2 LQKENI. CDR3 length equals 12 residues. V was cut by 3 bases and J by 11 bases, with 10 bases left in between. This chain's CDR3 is CASSPRGGKLFF. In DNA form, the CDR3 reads TGTGCCAGCTCACCGCGTGGCGGGAAACTGTTTTTT.

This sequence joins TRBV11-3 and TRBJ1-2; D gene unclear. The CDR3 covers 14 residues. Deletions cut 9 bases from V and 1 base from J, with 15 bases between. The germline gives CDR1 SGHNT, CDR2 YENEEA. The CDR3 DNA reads TGTGCCAGGAAGTTGATCGCCGGTAACTATGGCTACACCTTC. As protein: CARKLIAGNYGYTF. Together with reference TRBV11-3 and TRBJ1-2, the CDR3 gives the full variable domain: EAGVVQSPRYKIIEKKQPVAFWCNPISGHNTLYWYLQNLGQGPELLIRYENEEAVDDSQLPKDRFSAERLKGVDSTLKIQPAELGDSAVYLCARKLIAGNYGYTFGSGTRLTVV.

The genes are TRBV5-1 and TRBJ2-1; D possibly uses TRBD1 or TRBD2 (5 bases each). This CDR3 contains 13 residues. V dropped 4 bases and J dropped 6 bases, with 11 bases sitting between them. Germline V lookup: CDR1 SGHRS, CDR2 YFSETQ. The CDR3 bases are TGCGCCAGCAGCCGAGGGGCGGCCAATGAGCAGTTCTTC. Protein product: CASSRGAANEQFF.

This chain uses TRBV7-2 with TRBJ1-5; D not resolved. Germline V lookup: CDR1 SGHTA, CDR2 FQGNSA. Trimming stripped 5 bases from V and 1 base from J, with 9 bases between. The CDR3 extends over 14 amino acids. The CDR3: CASSASGSNQPQHF. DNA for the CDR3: TGTGCCAGCAGCGCGTCAGGAAGCAATCAGCCCCAGCATTTT.

CDR3 nucleotide sequence: TGTGCCAGCAGCGCCATACCCCAGTACGAGGAATCGGGTGGCTACACCTTC. It encodes CASSAIPQYEESGGYTF. V is TRBV7-9 and J is TRBJ1-2, with no clear D. Germline assignment: CDR1 SEHNR and CDR2 FQNEAQ (reference sequence). The V end was cut by 5 bases, the J end by 7 bases, with 26 bases between. The CDR3 is 17 amino acids.

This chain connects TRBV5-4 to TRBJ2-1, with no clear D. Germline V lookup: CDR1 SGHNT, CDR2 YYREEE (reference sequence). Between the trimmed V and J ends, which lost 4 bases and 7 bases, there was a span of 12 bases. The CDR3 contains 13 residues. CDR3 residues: CASSRPSSNEQFF. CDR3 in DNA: TGTGCCAGCAGCCGACCTAGTTCAAATGAGCAGTTCTTC.

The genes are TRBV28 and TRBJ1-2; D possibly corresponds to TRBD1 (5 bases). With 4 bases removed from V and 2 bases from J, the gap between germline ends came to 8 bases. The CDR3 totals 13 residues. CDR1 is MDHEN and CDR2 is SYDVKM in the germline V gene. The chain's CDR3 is CASSWGTNYGYTF. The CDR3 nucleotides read TGTGCCAGCAGTTGGGGCACGAACTATGGCTACACCTTC.

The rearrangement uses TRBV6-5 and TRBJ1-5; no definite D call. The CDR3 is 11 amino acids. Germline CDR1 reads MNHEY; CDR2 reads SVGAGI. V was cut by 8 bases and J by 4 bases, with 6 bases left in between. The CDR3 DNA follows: TGTGCCAGCGGGCAGAATCAGCCCCAGCATTTT. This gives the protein CASGQNQPQHF.

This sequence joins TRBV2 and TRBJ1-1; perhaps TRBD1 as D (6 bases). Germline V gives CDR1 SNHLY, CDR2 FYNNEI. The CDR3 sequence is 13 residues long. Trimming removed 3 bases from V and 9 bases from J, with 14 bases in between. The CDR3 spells CASSDPDRSKAFF. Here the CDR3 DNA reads TGTGCCAGCAGTGACCCTGACAGGTCTAAAGCTTTCTTT.

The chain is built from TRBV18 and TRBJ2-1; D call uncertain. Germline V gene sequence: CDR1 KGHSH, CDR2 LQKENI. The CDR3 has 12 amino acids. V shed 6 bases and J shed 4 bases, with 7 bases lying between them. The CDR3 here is CASSPTYNEQFF. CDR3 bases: TGTGCCAGCTCGCCAACTTACAATGAGCAGTTCTTC.

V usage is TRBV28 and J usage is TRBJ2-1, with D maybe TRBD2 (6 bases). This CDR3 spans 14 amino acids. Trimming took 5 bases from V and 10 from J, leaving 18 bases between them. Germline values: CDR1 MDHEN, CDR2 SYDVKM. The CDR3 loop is CASSPLLGGGEQFF. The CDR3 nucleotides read TGTGCCAGCAGTCCCCTCCTGGGGGGAGGCGAGCAGTTCTTC.

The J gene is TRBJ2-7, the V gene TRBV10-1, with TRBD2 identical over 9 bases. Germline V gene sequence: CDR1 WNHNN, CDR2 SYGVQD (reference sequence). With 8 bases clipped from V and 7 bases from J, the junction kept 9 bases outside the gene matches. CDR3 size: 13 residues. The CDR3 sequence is CASSVAGAWEQYF. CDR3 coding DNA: TGCGCCAGCTCAGTAGCGGGGGCCTGGGAGCAGTACTTC.

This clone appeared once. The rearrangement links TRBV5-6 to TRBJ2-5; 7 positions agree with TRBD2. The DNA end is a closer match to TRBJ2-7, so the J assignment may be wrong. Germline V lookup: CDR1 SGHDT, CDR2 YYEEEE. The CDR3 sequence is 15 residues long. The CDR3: CASSLRGGSGYEQYF. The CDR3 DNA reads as TGTGCCAGCAGCTTGAGGGGCGGGAGCGGGTACGAGCAGTACTTC.

Here the CDR3 reads CSGRGPESGNTIYF. CDR3 in DNA: TGCAGCGGCAGGGGGCCGGAATCTGGAAACACCATATATTTT. The rearrangement uses TRBV29-1 and TRBJ1-3; TRBD1 matches 8 bases. The CDR3 is 14 residues long. Germline values: CDR1 SQVTM, CDR2 ANQGSEA. Trimming removed 7 bases from V and 1 base from J; junction bases left unmatched: 6.

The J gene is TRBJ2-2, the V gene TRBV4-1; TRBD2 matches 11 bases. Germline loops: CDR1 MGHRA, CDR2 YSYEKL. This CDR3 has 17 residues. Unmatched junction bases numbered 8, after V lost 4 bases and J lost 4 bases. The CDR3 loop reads CASSLIRLAGSTGELFF. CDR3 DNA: TGCGCCAGCAGCCTAATCCGACTAGCGGGGAGCACCGGGGAGCTGTTTTTT.

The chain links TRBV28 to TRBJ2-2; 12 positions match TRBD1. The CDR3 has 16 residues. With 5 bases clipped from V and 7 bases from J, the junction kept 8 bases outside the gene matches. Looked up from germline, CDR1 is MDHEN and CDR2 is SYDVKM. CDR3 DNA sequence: TGTGCCAGCAGTGGTCGGGACAGGGGGCGCGACGGGGAGCTGTTTTTT. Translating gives CASSGRDRGRDGELFF.

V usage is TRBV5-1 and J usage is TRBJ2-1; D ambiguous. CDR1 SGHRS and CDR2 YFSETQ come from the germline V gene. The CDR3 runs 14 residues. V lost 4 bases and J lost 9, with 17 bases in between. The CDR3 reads CASSVQPLVLEQFF. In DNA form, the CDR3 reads TGCGCCAGCAGCGTGCAACCCCTAGTCCTTGAGCAGTTCTTC.

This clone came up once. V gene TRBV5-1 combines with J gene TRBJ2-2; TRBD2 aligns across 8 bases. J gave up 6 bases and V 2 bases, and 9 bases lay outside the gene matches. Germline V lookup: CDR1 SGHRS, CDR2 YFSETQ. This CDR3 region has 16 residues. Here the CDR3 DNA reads TGCGCCAGCAGCTTAGCGGGAGTGGAGAGGTCCGGGGAGCTGTTTTTT. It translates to CASSLAGVERSGELFF.

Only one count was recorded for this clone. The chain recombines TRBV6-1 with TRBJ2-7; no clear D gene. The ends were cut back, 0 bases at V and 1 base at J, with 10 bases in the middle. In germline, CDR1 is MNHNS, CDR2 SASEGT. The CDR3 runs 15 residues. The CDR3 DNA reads TGTGCCAGCAGTGAAGCGGCGGTGGTGTCCTACGAGCAGTACTTC. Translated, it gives CASSEAAVVSYEQYF.

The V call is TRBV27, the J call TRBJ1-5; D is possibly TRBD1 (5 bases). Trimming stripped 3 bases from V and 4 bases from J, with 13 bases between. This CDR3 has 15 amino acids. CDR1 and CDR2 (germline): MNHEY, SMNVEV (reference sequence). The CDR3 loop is CASSFRGQGNQPQHF. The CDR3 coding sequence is TGTGCCAGCAGTTTCCGAGGACAAGGGAATCAGCCCCAGCATTTT.

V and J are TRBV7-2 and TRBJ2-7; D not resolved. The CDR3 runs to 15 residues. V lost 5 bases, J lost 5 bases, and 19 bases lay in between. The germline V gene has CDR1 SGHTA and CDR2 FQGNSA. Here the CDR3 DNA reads TGTGCCAGCAGCCGGTCAGCAGTGAGTCCCCACGAGCAGTACTTC. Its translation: CASSRSAVSPHEQYF.

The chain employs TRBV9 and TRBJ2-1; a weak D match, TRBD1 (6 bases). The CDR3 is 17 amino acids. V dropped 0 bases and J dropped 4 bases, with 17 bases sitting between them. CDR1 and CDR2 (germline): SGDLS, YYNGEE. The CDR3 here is CASSVEGDGRGYNEQFF. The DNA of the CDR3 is TGTGCCAGCAGCGTAGAGGGTGACGGTAGGGGGTACAATGAGCAGTTCTTC.

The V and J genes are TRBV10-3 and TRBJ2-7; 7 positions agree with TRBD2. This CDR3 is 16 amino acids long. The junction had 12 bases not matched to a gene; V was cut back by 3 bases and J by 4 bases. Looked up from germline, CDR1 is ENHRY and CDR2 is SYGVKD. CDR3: CAISDTMAGEGYEQYF. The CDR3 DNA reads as TGTGCCATCAGTGACACTATGGCGGGAGAAGGGTACGAGCAGTACTTC.

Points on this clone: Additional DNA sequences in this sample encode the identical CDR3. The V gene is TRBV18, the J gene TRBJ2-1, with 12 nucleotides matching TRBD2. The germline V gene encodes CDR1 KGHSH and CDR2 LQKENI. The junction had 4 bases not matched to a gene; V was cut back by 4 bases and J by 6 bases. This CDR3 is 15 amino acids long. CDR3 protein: CASSRLAGVGNEQFF. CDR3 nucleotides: TGTGCCAGCTCACGACTAGCGGGAGTGGGCAATGAGCAGTTCTTC.